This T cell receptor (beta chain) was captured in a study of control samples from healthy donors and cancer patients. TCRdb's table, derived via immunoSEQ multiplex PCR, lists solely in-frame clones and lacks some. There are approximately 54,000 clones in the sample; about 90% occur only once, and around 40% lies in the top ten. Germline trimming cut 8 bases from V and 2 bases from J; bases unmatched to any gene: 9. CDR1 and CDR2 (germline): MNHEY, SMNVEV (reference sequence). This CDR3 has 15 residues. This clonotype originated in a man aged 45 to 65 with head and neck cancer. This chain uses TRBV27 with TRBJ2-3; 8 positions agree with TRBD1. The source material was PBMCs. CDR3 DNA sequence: TGTGCCAGCGGAGCCCCGGACAGGGTCACAGATACGCAGTATTTT. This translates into CASGAPDRVTDTQYF.